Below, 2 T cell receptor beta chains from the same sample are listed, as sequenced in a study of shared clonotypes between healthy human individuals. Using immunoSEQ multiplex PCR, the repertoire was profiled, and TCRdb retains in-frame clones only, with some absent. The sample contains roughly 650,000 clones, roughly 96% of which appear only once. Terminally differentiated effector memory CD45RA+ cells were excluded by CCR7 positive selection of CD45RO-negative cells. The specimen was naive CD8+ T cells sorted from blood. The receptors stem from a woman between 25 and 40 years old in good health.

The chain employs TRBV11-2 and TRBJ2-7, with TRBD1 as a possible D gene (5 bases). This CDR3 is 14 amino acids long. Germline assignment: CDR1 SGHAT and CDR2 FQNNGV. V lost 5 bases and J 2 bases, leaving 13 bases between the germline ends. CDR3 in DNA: TGTGCCAGCAGCATCTGGGGCAGGGCCTACGAGCAGTACTTC. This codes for CASSIWGRAYEQYF.

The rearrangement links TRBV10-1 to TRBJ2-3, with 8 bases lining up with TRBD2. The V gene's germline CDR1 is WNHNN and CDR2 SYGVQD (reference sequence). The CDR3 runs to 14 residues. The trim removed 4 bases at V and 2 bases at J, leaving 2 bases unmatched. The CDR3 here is CASSGTSFTDTQYF. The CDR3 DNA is TGCGCCAGCAGTGGGACTAGCTTCACAGATACGCAGTATTTT.